This T cell receptor beta chain was recorded in a study of blood T cell repertoires in COVID-19. The wider study: Researchers got acute and convalescent COVID-19 samples from the United States, Italy and Spain. PBMCs, B-cell-depleted T cells, or T cells provided the cDNA or gDNA that made up the material.

Patients in Seattle were enrolled during active infection, then followed longitudinally. CDR1 is SGHNT, CDR2 YENEEA, per germline. J gave up 1 base and V 5 bases, and 4 bases lay outside the gene matches. The CDR3 is 14 residues long. This clone was found once. Authors' analysis steps: Estimates of nucleated cell counts were drawn from the amplification of reference gene primers. Clones were sequenced by immunoSEQ multiplex PCR, and TCRdb holds only the in-frame ones, with some missing. V and J calls and clone size come straight from that table; D and trimming were deduced from the DNA. The sample contains some 300,000 clones, approximately 90% of which appear only once.

The J gene is TRBJ2-5, the V gene TRBV11-3; 7 bases are shared with TRBD1. Sequencing input: peripheral blood. The sequence came from a woman between 50 and 59 years old with COVID-19, enrolled during active disease. CDR3: CASSPRDSQETQYF. CDR3 bases: TGTGCCAGCAGCCCACGGGACAGCCAAGAGACCCAGTACTTC.